This T cell receptor beta chain was found in a study of CXCR3-negative and CXCR3-positive naive CD8 T cells. Overall study results and limits: Diversity was high in both naive subsets and much lower in memory cells. CXCR3-negative and CXCR3-positive naive cells shared comparable TRBV-TRBJ usage, but memory cells did not. Partial loss of CXCR3 expression followed cryopreservation; most assays used fresh PBMCs.

Triplicates of around 300,000 cells were sorted from each CD8+ T cell subset. The CDR3 has 12 residues. Per germline, CDR1 SGHVS and CDR2 FNYEAQ. Preparation of TRB cDNA libraries relied on 5' RACE carrying UMI labels. From the 5' RACE reads, TCRdb lists one entry per CDR3 protein and no DNA. This table lists approximately 52,000 distinct CDR3 sequences. A remark on this clonotype: Its antigen is still unknown.

This TCR was recovered from a human donor in good health. Some clones in this sample may be carry-over from other donors' samples. This chain uses TRBV7-6 with TRBJ2-2. The sample consisted of memory CD8+ T cells from blood. The CDR3: CASSLRGGELFF.